The present T cell receptor (beta chain) was sequenced within a study of cytomegalovirus exposure and HLA in healthy donors. Germline CDR1 and CDR2: SGHRS and YFSETQ. The CDR3 extends over 16 amino acids. Trimming stripped 5 bases from V and 0 bases from J, with 15 bases between. Comments on this clone: The target antigen is unknown.

Findings of the study overall: According to a later analysis, TCR clusters from the first cohort tended to co-occur in the 120 or so validation repertoires. Reportedly, cytomegalovirus status was diagnosed with high sensitivity and specificity. The authors enumerated roughly 160 TCR beta chains as linked to cytomegalovirus. Rare sequences made up most TCRs, while some public TCRs were found in many donors.

TCRdb keeps only in-frame clones here, not all; method: immunoSEQ multiplex PCR. The table includes some 200,000 clones, roughly 82% detected once. The source is a woman aged 25 to 39 in good health and CMV-seropositive. The sample was PBMCs. The chain recombines TRBV5-1 with TRBJ2-1; D gene unclear. DNA of the CDR3: TGCGCCAGCAGACAATGGGCGCCGAACTCCTACAATGAGCAGTTCTTC. It encodes CASRQWAPNSYNEQFF.